The clone carrying this T cell receptor beta chain was observed a handful of times. One end of the junction varies from germline; a read error may be responsible. The sample originates from a study of T cells in Graves' hyperthyroidism and ophthalmopathy. Amplified regions were TCR beta CDR3 sequences from RNA transcripts. HTBI primers were used for first-round RT-PCR of the TCR CDR3. Each CDR3 protein is one row after TCRdb ran MiXCR on the multiplex PCR reads. The data hold 450,000 to 500,000 distinct CDR3 sequences, with approximately 22% observed a single time. CDR1 SGHTA and CDR2 FQGNSA come from the germline V gene. The length of the CDR3 is 14 residues.

Sequencing used blood. This TCR derives from a woman in her seventies with Graves' ophthalmopathy. The genes are TRBV7-2 and TRBJ1-2, with D possibly being TRBD1 (6 bases). CDR3 region: CASSHSGAGYGCTF. CDR3 in DNA: TGTGCCAGCAGCCATTCGGGGGCGGGCTATGGCTGCACCTTC. The full variable domain, completed using reference TRBV7-2 and TRBJ1-2, is GAGVSQSPSNKVTEKGKDVELRCDPISGHTALYWYRQSLGQGLEFLIYFQGNSAPDKSGLPSDRFSAERTGGSVSTLTIQRTQQEDSAVYLCASSHSGAGYGCTFGSGTRLTVV.